Shown below are 26 T cell receptor beta chains from a single sample sequenced in a study of blood T cells in healthy people across ages. The authors ran a second PCR of 7 to 11 cycles using a sample-barcoded 5' primer and a J-beta primer mix. TCRdb ran MiXCR on the 5' RACE reads and lists one entry per CDR3 protein. The top ten clones hold 7.7% of a sample with 1.5 million to 2 million distinct CDR3 sequences, over 25% of them seen once. Sequencing was performed on blood. These TCRs come from a woman aged 25 to 39 in good health.

This chain links TRBV10-3 with TRBJ2-3; 13 bases fit TRBD2. V lost 6 bases and J lost 0; bases outside the gene matches: 3. From germline, CDR1 is ENHRY and CDR2 SYGVKD. The CDR3 spans 16 residues. CDR3 loop: CAIRGTSGKSTDTQYF. In DNA, the CDR3 is TGTGCCATCAGGGGGACTAGCGGGAAAAGCACAGATACGCAGTATTTT.

This clonotype occurred many times. The V and J genes are TRBV20-1 and TRBJ1-2, with 8 bases that match TRBD1. V lost 4 bases, J lost 6 bases, and 1 base stayed unmatched. The CDR3 spans 11 residues. Germline V gene lookup returns CDR1 DFQATT and CDR2 SNEGSKA (reference sequence). The CDR3, as DNA: TGCAGTGCTAAACAGGGGGATGGCTACACCTTC. It is translated as CSAKQGDGYTF.

The chain is built from TRBV29-1 and TRBJ2-5; possible D gene TRBD1, 5 bases. The CDR3 has 14 amino acids. The ends were cut back, 3 bases at V and 0 bases at J, with 11 bases in the middle. Germline V gene lookup returns CDR1 SQVTM and CDR2 ANQGSEA. CDR3: CSVDGGADQETQYF. The CDR3 nucleotides read TGCAGCGTTGATGGTGGGGCGGACCAAGAGACCCAGTACTTC.

A few counts support this clonotype. The chain links TRBV20-1 to TRBJ1-2; D is unresolved. Trimming stripped 0 bases from V and 6 bases from J, with 17 bases between. Germline CDR1 and CDR2: DFQATT and SNEGSKA (reference sequence). The CDR3 covers 15 residues. The CDR3 DNA reads as TGCAGTGCTAGAGATTTTCGGTTTGACGCGAATGGCTACACCTTC. This sequence encodes CSARDFRFDANGYTF.

This clonotype was detected ten times or more. The V call is TRBV5-1, the J call TRBJ2-1; D remains ambiguous. The germline V gene encodes CDR1 SGHRS and CDR2 YFSETQ. This CDR3 spans 13 amino acids. V gave up 0 bases and J gave up 5 bases, with 6 bases separating them. CDR3 DNA: TGCGCCAGCAGCTTGGACTTCAACAATGAGCAGTTCTTC. Protein product: CASSLDFNNEQFF.

This clonotype appeared a few times. V gene TRBV29-1 combines with J gene TRBJ1-1, with 8 bases that match TRBD1. Germline V lookup: CDR1 SQVTM, CDR2 ANQGSEA. The CDR3 covers 12 residues. The J segment lost 12 bases and the V segment lost 7 bases, leaving 13 bases of the junction unmatched. The CDR3 nucleotides read TGCAGCGCACGGACAGGGAACTTAGGGACTTTCTTT. Translating it yields CSARTGNLGTFF.

V gene TRBV2 combines with J gene TRBJ2-3; D call uncertain. V was trimmed by 2 bases and J by 6 bases, leaving 15 bases between them. This CDR3 is 15 amino acids long. Germline-derived CDR1 and CDR2 are SNHLY and FYNNEI. The CDR3 DNA reads as TGTGCCAGCAGTGAACGAGTCCTAGTGGCGGATACGCAGTATTTT. Protein product: CASSERVLVADTQYF.

This clonotype was found once. It may be a read error: a sequence one base away is much more abundant. The chain couples TRBV7-6 to TRBJ2-3; D may be TRBD2 (5 bases). Germline V gene lookup returns CDR1 SGHVS and CDR2 FNYEAQ. The V end lost 1 base, the J end lost 1 base, and 12 bases lay between the germline ends. The CDR3 has 16 residues. The CDR3 DNA reads TGTGCCAGCAGCTTAGTGTATGAGCGGCGCACAGATACGCAGTATTTT. It codes for CASSLVYERRTDTQYF. The full variable domain, its missing parts supplied by reference TRBV7-6 and TRBJ2-3, is GAGVSQSPRYKVTKRGQDVALRCDPISGHVSLYWYRQALGQGPEFLTYFNYEAQQDKSGLPNDRFSAERPEGSISTLTIQRTEQRDSAMYRCASSLVYERRTDTQYFGPGTRLTVL.

This chain connects TRBV7-2 to TRBJ2-1; no clear D gene. From germline, CDR1 is SGHTA and CDR2 FQGNSA. The V gene lost 1 base and the J gene lost 3 bases, with 13 bases spanning the gap. CDR3 size: 16 residues. The CDR3: CASSLGSGSIYNEQFF. DNA of the CDR3: TGTGCCAGCAGCTTAGGGTCCGGCAGCATCTACAATGAGCAGTTCTTC.

The V and J genes are TRBV5-6 and TRBJ2-5; TRBD2 might be the D (5 bases). The CDR3 sequence is 15 residues long. Germline V gene sequence: CDR1 SGHDT, CDR2 YYEEEE. V lost 7 bases and J 1 base, leaving 17 bases between the germline ends. This chain's CDR3 is CASYERRSTQETQYF. CDR3 DNA sequence: TGTGCCAGCTACGAGCGGAGATCTACCCAAGAGACCCAGTACTTC.

This clonotype was seen many times. The chain is built from TRBV5-1 and TRBJ1-2; D remains unclear. Germline CDR1 is SGHRS and CDR2 is YFSETQ. Trimming removed 0 bases at V and 6 bases at J, with 15 bases between. The CDR3 consists of 15 residues. The CDR3 DNA reads as TGCGCCAGCAGCTTGGACAGACCGTGGTCTGATGGCTACACCTTC. Translating it yields CASSLDRPWSDGYTF.

The J gene is TRBJ1-1, the V gene TRBV5-5, with D hard to call. Trimming removed 4 bases at V and 0 bases at J, with 13 bases between. Germline assignment: CDR1 SGHKS and CDR2 YYEKEE (reference sequence). The CDR3 is 15 residues long. Written as DNA, the CDR3 is TGTGCCAGCAGCACCGCGGGAATCATGAACACTGAAGCTTTCTTT. The encoded protein is CASSTAGIMNTEAFF.

J is TRBJ1-4 and V is TRBV12-3 or TRBV12-4; D is perhaps TRBD1 (5 bases). The CDR3 is 15 amino acids. The germline V and J ends were trimmed by 6 bases and 2 bases, with 13 bases remaining between them. CDR3 in amino acids: CASSLGDGTNEKLFF. As DNA, the CDR3 is TGTGCCAGCAGCCTAGGGGATGGCACTAATGAAAAACTGTTTTTT.

This clonotype was seen a handful of times. This chain joins TRBV7-2 and TRBJ1-1; D is undetermined. V gave up 1 base and J gave up 1 base, with 7 bases separating them. The germline gives CDR1 SGHTA, CDR2 FQGNSA. CDR3 length: 14 residues. This chain's CDR3 is CASSLVPWNTEAFF. In nucleotides, the CDR3 is TGTGCCAGCAGCTTAGTCCCATGGAACACTGAAGCTTTCTTT. Variable domain in full (rest from reference TRBV7-2 and TRBJ1-1): GAGVSQSPSNKVTEKGKDVELRCDPISGHTALYWYRQSLGQGLEFLIYFQGNSAPDKSGLPSDRFSAERTGGSVSTLTIQRTQQEDSAVYLCASSLVPWNTEAFFGQGTRLTVV.

At least ten counts were recorded for this clonotype. This chain connects TRBV29-1 to TRBJ2-4; TRBD1 matches at 7 bases. Germline CDR1 SQVTM, CDR2 ANQGSEA. The CDR3 extends over 14 amino acids. V was clipped by 7 bases and J by 7 bases; unmatched bases: 13. CDR3 bases: TGCAGCGCCGGACAGGAGCCACAAAATAACATTCAGTACTTC. It translates to CSAGQEPQNNIQYF.

In this sample, this clonotype turned up many times. For the CDR3, the DNA is TGCAGTGCCCGGGTAGCGGGAGGGATGTTTACGCAGTATTTT. Amino acids: CSARVAGGMFTQYF. This chain connects TRBV20-1 to TRBJ2-3; 11 bases are shared with TRBD2. With V trimmed by 6 bases and J by 8 bases, 10 bases remained unmatched. CDR3 size: 14 residues. Per germline, CDR1 DFQATT and CDR2 SNEGSKA (reference sequence).

This clonotype was counted between two and nine times. CDR3 bases: TGTGCCAGCAGTCGCCCGGGACAGGGGCTTCGTGAGCAGTACTTC. Encoded protein: CASSRPGQGLREQYF. The rearrangement uses TRBV28 and TRBJ2-7, with 10 bases aligning to TRBD1. The V gene's germline CDR1 is MDHEN and CDR2 SYDVKM. The CDR3 sequence is 15 residues long. J gave up 7 bases and V 5 bases, and 11 bases lay outside the gene matches.

The sample holds many counts of this clonotype. This sequence joins TRBV20-1 and TRBJ2-7, with TRBD2 as a possible D gene (6 bases). Germline V CDR1 and CDR2: DFQATT, SNEGSKA (reference sequence). The CDR3 loop spans 12 amino acids. The germline V and J ends were trimmed by 6 bases and 3 bases, with 12 bases remaining between them. The CDR3 sequence is CSARDSDYEQYF. The DNA for the CDR3 is TGCAGTGCCAGGGACTCCGACTACGAGCAGTACTTC.

There are many counts of this clonotype. The chain has TRBV7-2 and TRBJ2-6, with TRBD1 matching 8 bases. Trimming removed 3 bases from V and 4 bases from J; junction bases left unmatched: 8. CDR1 and CDR2 (germline): SGHTA, FQGNSA. The CDR3 totals 17 residues. As DNA, the CDR3 is TGTGCCAGCAGCTTTGGACAGGGATCAGCCGGGGCCAACGTCCTGACTTTC. Amino acids: CASSFGQGSAGANVLTF.

V is TRBV4-2 and J is TRBJ2-3; D may correspond to TRBD1 or TRBD2 (6 bases each). Trimming removed 5 bases at V and 3 bases at J, with 15 bases between. In germline, CDR1 is LGHNA, CDR2 YNFKEQ. This CDR3 spans 15 amino acids. The CDR3 bases are TGTGCCAGCAGCGAAGGGGGGCCAAAAACAGATACGCAGTATTTT. Its protein product is CASSEGGPKTDTQYF.

There are a few counts of this clonotype. The V call is TRBV5-1, the J call TRBJ2-1, with D tentatively TRBD1 or TRBD2 (6 bases each). Trimming removed 3 bases from V and 3 bases from J, with 13 bases in between. This CDR3 contains 15 residues. Germline CDR1 and CDR2: SGHRS and YFSETQ. CDR3 bases: TGCGCCAGCAGCTCGGGGCGGGGACACTACAATGAGCAGTTCTTC. It codes for CASSSGRGHYNEQFF.

The rearrangement uses TRBV20-1 and TRBJ1-2; D not certain. The CDR3 extends over 15 amino acids. The V gene's germline CDR1 is DFQATT and CDR2 SNEGSKA (reference sequence). With 6 bases removed from V and 6 bases from J, the gap between germline ends came to 23 bases. Here the CDR3 DNA reads TGCAGTGCCCTAGGCCCCGCGTCAGGACCTGATGGCTACACCTTC. Residues: CSALGPASGPDGYTF.

The genes are TRBV7-9 and TRBJ2-2, with 12 nucleotides matching TRBD2. Trimming cost V 4 bases and J 4 bases; bases outside gene matches: 10. The CDR3 is 18 amino acids. The V gene's germline CDR1 is SEHNR and CDR2 FQNEAQ (reference sequence). The CDR3 loop is CASSSALLAGGPTGELFF. Here the CDR3 DNA reads TGTGCCAGCAGCTCCGCCCTTCTAGCGGGGGGGCCCACCGGGGAGCTGTTTTTT.

The chain is built from TRBV7-9 and TRBJ2-1; D might be TRBD1 (5 bases). Per the germline V gene, CDR1 is SEHNR and CDR2 is FQNEAQ (reference sequence). Between the trimmed V and J ends, which lost 2 bases and 6 bases, there was a span of 8 bases. This CDR3 is 13 amino acids long. CDR3 sequence reads: CASSLWGPNEQFF. The CDR3 DNA follows: TGTGCCAGCAGCTTATGGGGCCCCAATGAGCAGTTCTTC. The whole variable domain, filled in from reference TRBV7-9 and TRBJ2-1, reads DTGVSQNPRHKITKRGQNVTFRCDPISEHNRLYWYRQTLGQGPEFLTYFQNEAQLEKSRLLSDRFSAERPKGSFSTLEIQRTEQGDSAMYLCASSLWGPNEQFFGPGTRLTVL.

The rearrangement joins TRBV30 to TRBJ2-3; no firm D call. The CDR3 contains 12 residues. The germline V and J ends were trimmed by 3 bases and 4 bases, with 8 bases remaining between them. Germline V gene lookup returns CDR1 GTSNPN and CDR2 SVGIG (reference sequence). CDR3 sequence reads: CAWSAVSDTQYF. The DNA of the CDR3 is TGTGCCTGGAGCGCAGTTTCAGATACGCAGTATTTT.

The rearrangement links TRBV4-3 to TRBJ1-1; D not certain. There are 12 residues in the CDR3. CDR1 and CDR2 from the germline V gene are LGHNA and YSLEER. The V end was cut by 3 bases, the J end by 10 bases, with 12 bases between. The CDR3 DNA reads as TGCGCCAGCAGCCAGCCGCCCGGGAGAGCTTTCTTT. Translating it yields CASSQPPGRAFF.